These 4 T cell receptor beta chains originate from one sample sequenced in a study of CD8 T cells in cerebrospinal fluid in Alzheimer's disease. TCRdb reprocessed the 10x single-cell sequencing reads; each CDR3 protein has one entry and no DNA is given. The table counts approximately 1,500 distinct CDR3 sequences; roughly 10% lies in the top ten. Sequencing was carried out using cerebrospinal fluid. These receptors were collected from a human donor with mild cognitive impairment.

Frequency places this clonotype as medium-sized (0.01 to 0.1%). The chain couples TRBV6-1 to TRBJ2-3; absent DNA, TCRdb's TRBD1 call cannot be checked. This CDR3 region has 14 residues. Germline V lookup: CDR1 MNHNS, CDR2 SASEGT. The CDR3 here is CASSESGGEDTQYF.

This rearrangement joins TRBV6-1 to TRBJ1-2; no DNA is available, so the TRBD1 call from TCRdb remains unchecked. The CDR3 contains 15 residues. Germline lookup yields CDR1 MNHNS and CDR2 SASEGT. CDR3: CASTRTGTGGTGYTF.

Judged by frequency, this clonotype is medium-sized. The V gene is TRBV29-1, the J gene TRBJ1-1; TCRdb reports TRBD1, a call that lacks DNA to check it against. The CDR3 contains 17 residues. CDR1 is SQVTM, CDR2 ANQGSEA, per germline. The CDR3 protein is CSARLQGAGRLNTEAFF.

The chain's CDR3 is CASSEASTSGLTYEQYF. V is TRBV2 and J is TRBJ2-7; as DNA is missing, the TRBD2 call by TCRdb cannot be tested. CDR3 length: 17 amino acids. Germline V gene lookup returns CDR1 SNHLY and CDR2 FYNNEI. The variable domain in full, with the rest retrieved from reference TRBV2 and TRBJ2-7, is EPEVTQTPSHQVTQMGQEVILRCVPISNHLYFYWYRQILGQKVEFLVSFYNNEISEKSEIFDDQFSVERPDGSNFTLKIRSTKLEDSAMYFCASSEASTSGLTYEQYFGPGTRLTVT.